This T cell receptor beta chain came from a study of T cells expressing NK-cell markers. The CDR3 runs to 12 residues. The germline gives CDR1 SQVTM, CDR2 ANQGSEA. TCRdb reanalyzed the 5' RACE reads and collapses them to one entry per CDR3 protein, without DNA. Recorded for this sample: hundreds of thousands of distinct CDR3 sequences. Sequenced input: blood T cells: a sorted CD56 or NKG2C T cell subset, CD4+ or CD8+ T cells, or bulk PBMC T cells (not recorded which). This clonotype was obtained from a woman aged 18 to 69 in good health. The chain has TRBV29-1 and TRBJ1-2; the D gene TCRdb calls, TRBD1, cannot be checked with no DNA. The CDR3 is CSVEGHGLGYTF.